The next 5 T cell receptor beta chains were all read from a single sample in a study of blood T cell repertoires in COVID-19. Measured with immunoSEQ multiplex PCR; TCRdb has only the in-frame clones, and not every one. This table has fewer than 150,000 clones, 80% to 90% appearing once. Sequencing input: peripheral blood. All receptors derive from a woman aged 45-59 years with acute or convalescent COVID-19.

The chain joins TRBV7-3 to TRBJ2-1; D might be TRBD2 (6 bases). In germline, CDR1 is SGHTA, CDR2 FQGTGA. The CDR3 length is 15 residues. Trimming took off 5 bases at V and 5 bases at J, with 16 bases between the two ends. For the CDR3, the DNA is TGTGCCAGCAGCGCCCTGGGGGGAAAAAACAATGAGCAGTTCTTC. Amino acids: CASSALGGKNNEQFF.

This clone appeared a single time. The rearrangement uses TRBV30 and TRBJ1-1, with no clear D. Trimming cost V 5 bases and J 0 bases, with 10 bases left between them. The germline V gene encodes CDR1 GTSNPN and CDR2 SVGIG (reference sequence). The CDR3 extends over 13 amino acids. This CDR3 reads CAWEALLNTEAFF. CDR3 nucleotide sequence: TGTGCCTGGGAGGCACTATTGAACACTGAAGCTTTCTTT. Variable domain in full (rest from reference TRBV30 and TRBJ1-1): SQTIHQWPATLVQPVGSPLSLECTVEGTSNPNLYWYRQAAGRGLQLLFYSVGIGQISSEVPQNLSASRPQDRQFILSSKKLLLSDSGFYLCAWEALLNTEAFFGQGTRLTVV.

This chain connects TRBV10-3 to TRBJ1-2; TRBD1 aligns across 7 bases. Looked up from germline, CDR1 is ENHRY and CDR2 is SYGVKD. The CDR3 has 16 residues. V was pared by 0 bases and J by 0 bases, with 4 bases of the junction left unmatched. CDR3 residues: CAISESATGPNYGYTF. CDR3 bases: TGTGCCATCAGTGAGTCAGCGACAGGGCCTAACTATGGCTACACCTTC.

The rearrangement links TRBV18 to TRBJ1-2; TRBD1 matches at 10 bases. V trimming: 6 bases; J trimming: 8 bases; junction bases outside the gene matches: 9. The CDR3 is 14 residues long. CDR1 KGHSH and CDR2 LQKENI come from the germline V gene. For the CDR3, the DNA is TGTGCCAGCTCGCCCGGGACAGGGGATCGGGGCTACACCTTC. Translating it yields CASSPGTGDRGYTF.

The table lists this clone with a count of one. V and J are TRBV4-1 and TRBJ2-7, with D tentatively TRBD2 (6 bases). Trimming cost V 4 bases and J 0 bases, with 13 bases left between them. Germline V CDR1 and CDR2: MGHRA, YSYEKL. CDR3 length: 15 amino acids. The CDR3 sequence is CASSLSGTPSYEQYF. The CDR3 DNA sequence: TGCGCCAGCAGCCTTAGCGGAACGCCCTCCTACGAGCAGTACTTC.